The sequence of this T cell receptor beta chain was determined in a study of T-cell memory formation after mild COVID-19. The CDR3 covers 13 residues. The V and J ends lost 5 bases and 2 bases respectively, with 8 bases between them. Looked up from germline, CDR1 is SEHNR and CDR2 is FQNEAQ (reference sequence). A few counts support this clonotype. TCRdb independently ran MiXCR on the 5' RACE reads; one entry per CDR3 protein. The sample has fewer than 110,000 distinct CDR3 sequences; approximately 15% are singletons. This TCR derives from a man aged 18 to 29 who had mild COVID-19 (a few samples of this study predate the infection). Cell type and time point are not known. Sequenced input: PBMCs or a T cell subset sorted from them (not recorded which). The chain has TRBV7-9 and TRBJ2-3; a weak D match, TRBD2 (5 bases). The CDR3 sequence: CASSDSVTDTQYF. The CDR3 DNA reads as TGTGCCAGCAGCGATAGCGTCACAGATACGCAGTATTTT.